One sample yielded the 27 T cell receptor beta chains listed below, sequenced in a study of blood T cell repertoires in COVID-19. Generated by immunoSEQ multiplex PCR, the TCRdb table keeps only in-frame clones and is missing some. The sample lists around 200,000 clones, about 85% occurring once. The material sequenced was peripheral blood. These receptors all come from a woman at least 80 years old with acute or convalescent COVID-19.

The gene calls are TRBV11-1 and TRBJ2-7, with TRBD2 matching 8 bases. Trimming cost V 7 bases and J 4 bases; bases outside gene matches: 6. CDR3 length equals 13 residues. Germline V CDR1 and CDR2: SGHAT, FQDESV (reference sequence). The CDR3 sequence: CASTTSGGYEQYF. CDR3 coding DNA: TGTGCCAGCACCACTAGCGGAGGTTACGAGCAGTACTTC.

V usage is TRBV7-2 and J usage is TRBJ1-2, with D perhaps matching TRBD1 (6 bases). Germline V gene sequence: CDR1 SGHTA, CDR2 FQGNSA. Trimming left V 1 base short and J 4 bases short, with 10 bases between. CDR3 length: 14 residues. CDR3 sequence reads: CASSLDRVFYGYTF. The DNA for the CDR3 is TGTGCCAGCAGCTTAGACAGGGTCTTCTATGGCTACACCTTC. The variable domain in full, with the rest retrieved from reference TRBV7-2 and TRBJ1-2, is GAGVSQSPSNKVTEKGKDVELRCDPISGHTALYWYRQSLGQGLEFLIYFQGNSAPDKSGLPSDRFSAERTGGSVSTLTIQRTQQEDSAVYLCASSLDRVFYGYTFGSGTRLTVV.

This sequence joins TRBV19 and TRBJ2-3; D is perhaps TRBD1 (6 bases). Trimming removed 5 bases from V and 5 bases from J, with 14 bases in between. This CDR3 has 14 amino acids. Per the germline V gene, CDR1 is LNHDA and CDR2 is SQIVND (reference sequence). The CDR3 region is CASSLSVGQDTQYF. CDR3 bases: TGTGCCAGTAGTCTTTCGGTGGGACAAGATACGCAGTATTTT.

This clone came up a few times. V gene TRBV19 combines with J gene TRBJ2-7, with unresolved D. The CDR3 has 14 residues. CDR1 is LNHDA and CDR2 is SQIVND in the germline V gene (reference sequence). V lost 1 base and J 4 bases, leaving 11 bases between the germline ends. The CDR3 DNA sequence: TGTGCCAGTAGTATAGCCCCCGTTCGGTACGAGCAGTACTTC. Translation gives CASSIAPVRYEQYF.

The chain has TRBV28 and TRBJ2-7; 9 bases line up with TRBD1. The V gene end was trimmed by 4 bases and the J gene end by 4 bases; junction bases not matched to a gene: 8. Germline assignment: CDR1 MDHEN and CDR2 SYDVKM. The CDR3 runs to 15 residues. CDR3 DNA sequence: TGTGCCAGCAGTTCTGCGGGACAGGGAAGGTACGAGCAGTACTTC. Translated: CASSSAGQGRYEQYF.

This clone has only a few counts. The chain recombines TRBV19 with TRBJ2-1, with 8 bases lining up with TRBD2. The CDR3 is 17 residues long. The germline V gene has CDR1 LNHDA and CDR2 SQIVND (reference sequence). V lost 2 bases and J lost 2; bases outside the gene matches: 8. Written as DNA, the CDR3 is TGTGCCAGTAGTATACGGGCACTAGCGGAAACCTACAATGAGCAGTTCTTC. Translation: CASSIRALAETYNEQFF.

The chain has TRBV18 and TRBJ2-2, with 10 positions matching TRBD2. This CDR3 region has 17 residues. The trim removed 2 bases at V and 4 bases at J, leaving 7 bases unmatched. Germline CDR1 KGHSH, CDR2 LQKENI. This chain's CDR3 is CASSPGLAGVSTGELFF. The CDR3 DNA reads TGTGCCAGCTCACCAGGGCTAGCGGGAGTTTCCACCGGGGAGCTGTTTTTT.

This clone occurred a few times. V usage is TRBV5-4 and J usage is TRBJ1-1; D not certain. Per the germline V gene, CDR1 is SGHNT and CDR2 is YYREEE (reference sequence). V was pared by 2 bases and J by 4 bases, with 21 bases between. The CDR3 sequence is 17 residues long. As DNA, the CDR3 is TGTGCCAGCAGCTTCTCGGTGTGGCGGGATTATGGCACTGAAGCTTTCTTT. It specifies CASSFSVWRDYGTEAFF.

This clone was detected once. The chain employs TRBV7-6 and TRBJ1-2, with TRBD1 matching 7 bases. V lost 5 bases to trimming and J lost 6 bases; unmatched junction nucleotides: 12. The germline gives CDR1 SGHVS, CDR2 FNYEAQ. The CDR3 spans 15 residues. Written as DNA, the CDR3 is TGTGCCAGCAGCCCTGCCGCGAAGGGGGCTAATGGCTACACCTTC. It translates to CASSPAAKGANGYTF.

The V gene is TRBV5-4, the J gene TRBJ2-4; 13 positions match TRBD2. This CDR3 spans 17 amino acids. With V trimmed by 5 bases and J by 9 bases, 14 bases remained unmatched. Germline V CDR1 and CDR2: SGHNT, YYREEE (reference sequence). The CDR3 DNA is TGTGCCAGCAGTCTACTAGCGGGAGGGGGTCCGGGGGGCATTCAGTACTTC. Amino acid sequence: CASSLLAGGGPGGIQYF.

V usage is TRBV29-1 and J usage is TRBJ2-7; maybe TRBD2 (6 bases). Germline CDR1 and CDR2: SQVTM and ANQGSEA. The length of the CDR3 is 11 residues. V lost 5 bases, J lost 2 bases, and 7 bases lay in between. CDR3 amino acids: CSVTGAYEQYF. CDR3 DNA sequence: TGCAGCGTTACGGGGGCCTACGAGCAGTACTTC.

The gene calls are TRBV19 and TRBJ1-1; D possibly corresponds to TRBD1 (6 bases). Germline V CDR1 and CDR2: LNHDA, SQIVND (reference sequence). Trimming pared 3 bases from V and 3 bases from J, leaving 17 bases between. The CDR3 has 16 amino acids. The DNA for the CDR3 is TGTGCCAGTAGTATTCAGGACAGCAGGGTTGACACTGAAGCTTTCTTT. Residues: CASSIQDSRVDTEAFF.

The gene calls are TRBV7-8 and TRBJ1-2, with D possibly TRBD1 on 6 matching bases. V was pared by 1 base and J by 9 bases, with 15 bases between. The CDR3 runs to 14 residues. Germline V gene lookup returns CDR1 SGHVS and CDR2 FQNEAQ. CDR3 region: CASSLGGTTGRYTF. The DNA of the CDR3 is TGTGCCAGCAGCTTAGGAGGGACGACAGGACGCTACACCTTC. The variable domain in full, with the rest retrieved from reference TRBV7-8 and TRBJ1-2, is GAGVSQSPRYKVAKRGQDVALRCDPISGHVSLFWYQQALGQGPEFLTYFQNEAQLDKSGLPSDRFFAERPEGSVSTLKIQRTQQEDSAVYLCASSLGGTTGRYTFGSGTRLTVV.

CDR3 sequence: CASSPQDDTGQQYF. The CDR3 nucleotides are TGTGCCAGCTCACCGCAGGACGACACAGGGCAGCAGTACTTC. The J gene is TRBJ2-7, the V gene TRBV18; perhaps TRBD1 as D (6 bases). V was clipped by 3 bases and J by 8 bases, with 17 bases between them. This CDR3 region has 14 residues. Germline CDR1 KGHSH, CDR2 LQKENI.

The chain carries TRBV28 and TRBJ2-2, with 9 positions matching TRBD1. In germline, CDR1 is MDHEN, CDR2 SYDVKM. After removal of 2 bases from V and 4 bases from J, the junction contained 2 bases not matched to a gene. This CDR3 has 15 residues. The CDR3 region is CASSLGGQGTGELFF. CDR3 DNA: TGTGCCAGCAGTTTAGGGGGACAGGGCACCGGGGAGCTGTTTTTT.

DNA for the CDR3: TGTGCCAGCAGGAACCAGGATTTTTATGGCTACACCTTC. Translating it yields CASRNQDFYGYTF. V gene TRBV2 combines with J gene TRBJ1-2; D gene uncertain. The germline V gene has CDR1 SNHLY and CDR2 FYNNEI. V dropped 6 bases and J dropped 5 bases, with 13 bases sitting between them. CDR3 size: 13 residues.

V is TRBV18 and J is TRBJ1-1; TRBD1 might be the D (6 bases). Trimming stripped 2 bases from V and 0 bases from J, with 16 bases between. Germline CDR1 reads KGHSH; CDR2 reads LQKENI. The CDR3 is made up of 17 amino acids. The CDR3 DNA reads TGTGCCAGCTCACCAAGGGACACAACCCTCCTGAACACTGAAGCTTTCTTT. Amino acids: CASSPRDTTLLNTEAFF.

J is TRBJ2-2 and V is TRBV6-1, with 12 bases that match TRBD2. Looked up from germline, CDR1 is MNHNS and CDR2 is SASEGT. J was trimmed by 3 bases and V by 4 bases; bases with no gene match: 6. The CDR3 is 17 residues long. DNA for the CDR3: TGTGCCAGCAGTGGGGGACTAGCGGGCGGTCACACCGGGGAGCTGTTTTTT. Translating gives CASSGGLAGGHTGELFF.

V gene TRBV2 combines with J gene TRBJ1-3, with D uncertain. This CDR3 contains 13 residues. Germline V gene lookup returns CDR1 SNHLY and CDR2 FYNNEI. Trimming removed 8 bases from V and 1 base from J, with 9 bases in between. This CDR3 reads CASGRESGNTIYF. For the CDR3, the DNA is TGTGCCAGCGGTCGGGAATCTGGAAACACCATATATTTT.

The rearrangement links TRBV6-5 to TRBJ2-5; D may be TRBD1 (6 bases). CDR1 is MNHEY and CDR2 is SVGAGI in the germline V gene. This CDR3 region has 13 residues. The V gene lost 7 bases and the J gene lost 7 bases, with 16 bases spanning the gap. The CDR3 DNA follows: TGTGCCAGCACGAGCACAGGGACGGGGACCCAGTACTTC. This translates into CASTSTGTGTQYF.

This clone has just one count. The chain combines TRBV6-5 with TRBJ2-7, with 8 positions matching TRBD2. There are 14 residues in the CDR3. Unmatched junction bases numbered 10, after V lost 6 bases and J lost 6 bases. The V gene's germline CDR1 is MNHEY and CDR2 SVGAGI. The CDR3 spells CASSLPAGASEQYF. The CDR3 DNA reads as TGTGCCAGCAGCCTCCCAGCGGGAGCAAGCGAGCAGTACTTC.

The sample holds a few counts of this clone. CDR3 DNA: TGTGCCAGCAGTTTACTAGCGGGACGCAATGAGCAGTTCTTC. Encoded protein: CASSLLAGRNEQFF. V and J are TRBV28 and TRBJ2-1, with 9 nucleotides matching TRBD2. In germline, CDR1 is MDHEN, CDR2 SYDVKM. This CDR3 spans 14 amino acids. Trimming removed 2 bases from V and 6 bases from J; junction bases left unmatched: 2.

The CDR3 here is CTSTKNGDLPWGEQFF. Written as DNA, the CDR3 is TGCACCAGCACCAAAAATGGGGACTTGCCGTGGGGTGAGCAGTTCTTC. The rearrangement joins TRBV1 to TRBJ2-1; TRBD2, the table's D call, was not compared with the DNA. TRBV1 constitutes a pseudogene. This CDR3 region has 16 residues.

This rearrangement joins TRBV5-4 to TRBJ1-2, with a tentative D call TRBD1 (6 bases). The germline V and J ends were trimmed by 3 bases and 4 bases, with 10 bases remaining between them. Germline V lookup: CDR1 SGHNT, CDR2 YYREEE (reference sequence). This CDR3 has 13 residues. For the CDR3, the DNA is TGTGCCAGCAGCTCAACAGGGACCTATGGCTACACCTTC. Translating it yields CASSSTGTYGYTF. The full variable domain, with the rest looked up from reference TRBV5-4 and TRBJ1-2, is ETGVTQSPTHLIKTRGQQVTLRCSSQSGHNTVSWYQQALGQGPQFIFQYYREEENGRGNFPPRFSGLQFPNYSSELNVNALELDDSALYLCASSSTGTYGYTFGSGTRLTVV.

The chain combines TRBV11-3 with TRBJ2-1, with D possibly matching TRBD1 (6 bases). In germline, CDR1 is SGHNT, CDR2 YENEEA. Trimming took 2 bases from V and 4 from J, leaving 12 bases between them. The CDR3 extends over 15 amino acids. The CDR3 loop is CASSLRDTGYNEQFF. The DNA for the CDR3 is TGTGCCAGCAGCTTAAGGGACACAGGGTACAATGAGCAGTTCTTC.

V usage is TRBV18 and J usage is TRBJ1-1; D gene unclear. V lost 8 bases and J lost 4, with 17 bases in between. Per the germline V gene, CDR1 is KGHSH and CDR2 is LQKENI. The CDR3 sequence is 14 residues long. This CDR3 is CASLVSWRGTEAFF. Written as DNA, the CDR3 is TGTGCCAGCCTAGTTTCTTGGAGAGGCACTGAAGCTTTCTTT.

The rearrangement joins TRBV4-1 to TRBJ2-7, with TRBD2 matching over 10 bases. The CDR3 is made up of 16 amino acids. The trim removed 1 base at V and 7 bases at J, leaving 10 bases unmatched. The germline gives CDR1 MGHRA, CDR2 YSYEKL. CDR3 region: CASSQGMSGRAGEQYF. Written as DNA, the CDR3 is TGCGCCAGCAGCCAAGGGATGAGCGGGAGGGCCGGGGAGCAGTACTTC.